This T cell receptor beta chain came from a study of blood T cell repertoires in COVID-19 (dated by TCRdb to 2020 to 2021). Broadly, across the study: Collaborator samples came from the United States, Italy and Spain and covered acute and convalescent phases of COVID-19. The material from the prospective study consisted of cDNA or gDNA derived from T cells, B-cell-depleted T cells, or PBMCs. Deeply sampled blood TCRbeta repertoires from subjects exposed to, actively infected with, or recovered from COVID-19 were included in the dataset. A freely available public database, intended as a resource for researchers studying the immune response to SARS-CoV-2, is where the repertoires were released. The samples were drawn from the first 160 participants of the ongoing ImmuneRACE study and from under 1,500 subjects provided by 6 global collaborators. Nearly every sample came with metadata listing a de-identified subject ID, COVID-19 status, age in years and sex. HLA class I and class II types, where available, came from metadata supplied by the sample provider rather than from assay-based typing. The research as a whole found: The quantity of clinical and demographic metadata differed by source and by participant and was supplied without curation.

Each collaborating institution followed its own protocols to collect whole blood in K2EDTA tubes. For TCRbeta analysis, collaborators shipped samples in one of three forms: frozen whole blood, isolated PBMCs, or DNA extracted from either of those sample types. The immunoSEQ Assay, a bias-controlled multiplex PCR, was used to amplify TCRbeta CDR3 regions from genomic DNA. For the original study's pipeline: The number of nucleated cells in each sample was estimated by amplification of reference gene primers within the assay. To quantify the absolute abundance of each unique TCRbeta CDR3 rearrangement, sequence reads were collapsed and filtered. For each sample, productive Simpson clonality was calculated as the square root of Simpson's diversity index across productive rearrangements. Held by TCRdb, this immuneACCESS table contains in-frame sequences only and omits some clones. Under half of the omission traces to an unresolved V gene where checked; the cause of the rest is unknown. That table furnishes V, J and clone size, whereas the DNA furnished D and trimming. In this sample the table shows some 670,000 clones, 80% to 90% of which occur a single time. The ten largest clones capture over 0.2% of the sample.

The CDR3 runs 14 amino acids, cysteine and phenylalanine included. This entry keeps only the CDR3 DNA: 42 bases, framed from base 1. The junction carries 17 bases between V and J, which are trimmed by 8 bases and 6 bases respectively. The germline V gene encodes CDR1 SNHLY and CDR2 FYNNEI. This clone was seen more than once but under ten times. Its antigen is currently not known. One base away there is no much larger clone; base qualities are not given. The chain is made from TRBV2 and TRBJ1-5, with the D gene uncertain. The sequencing input was peripheral blood. This TCR was sampled from a woman under 30 with acute or convalescent COVID-19. The base sequence is TGTGCCAGCGAGGTCGGGGTCGGTAGTCAGCCCCAGCATTTT. It specifies CASEVGVGSQPQHF.